One and the same sample provided the 20 T cell receptor beta chains below, sequenced in a study of Graves' ophthalmopathy and Graves' hyperthyroidism. Amplified TCR beta CDR3 regions were obtained using RNA transcripts as template. An initial RT-PCR round employing HTBI primers preceded a second-round multiplex PCR. TCRdb reprocessed the multiplex PCR reads with MiXCR, giving one entry per CDR3 protein. The data show 450,000 or so distinct CDR3 sequences, roughly an eighth seen once. Sequencing was performed on blood. The source is a young woman with Graves' ophthalmopathy.

This clonotype was seen more than once but under ten times. The chain couples TRBV25-1 to TRBJ2-5, with D possibly being TRBD1 (6 bases). The CDR3 sequence is 14 residues long. The germline V gene encodes CDR1 MGHDK and CDR2 SYGVNS. Trimming stripped 2 bases from V and 6 bases from J, with 13 bases between. CDR3 DNA sequence: TGTGCCAGCAGTGAAAAGGCAGGGGCAAAGACCCAGTACTTC. Its protein product is CASSEKAGAKTQYF.

This clonotype occurred many times. The chain joins TRBV4-1 to TRBJ2-7; D possibly matches TRBD1 or TRBD2 (7 bases each). Trimming removed 4 bases from V and 2 bases from J, with 15 bases in between. Germline V gene lookup returns CDR1 MGHRA and CDR2 YSYEKL. The CDR3 consists of 15 residues. The CDR3 loop reads CASSLQGRGPYEQYF. The DNA of the CDR3 is TGCGCCAGCAGCCTACAGGGGAGGGGACCCTACGAGCAGTACTTC.

This rearrangement joins TRBV28 to TRBJ1-1; the match to TRBD1 covers 8 bases. With 1 base clipped from V and 5 bases from J, the junction kept 9 bases outside the gene matches. This CDR3 is 16 amino acids long. The germline V gene encodes CDR1 MDHEN and CDR2 SYDVKM. Here the CDR3 DNA reads TGTGCCAGCAGTTTATCGGGACAGGCCACAAAGACTGAAGCTTTCTTT. Encoded protein: CASSLSGQATKTEAFF. Using reference TRBV28 and TRBJ1-1 for the parts outside the CDR3, the full variable domain is DVKVTQSSRYLVKRTGEKVFLECVQDMDHENMFWYRQDPGLGLRLIYFSYDVKMKEKGDIPEGYSVSREKKERFSLILESASTNQTSMYLCASSLSGQATKTEAFFGQGTRLTVV.

This clonotype was counted many times. The J gene is TRBJ2-7, the V gene TRBV5-6; TRBD1 aligns across 10 bases. The CDR3 loop spans 15 amino acids. V lost 3 bases to trimming and J lost 2 bases; unmatched junction nucleotides: 5. CDR1 is SGHDT and CDR2 is YYEEEE in the germline V gene. The CDR3 loop reads CASSSSGTGAYEQYF. CDR3 bases: TGTGCCAGCAGCTCGTCCGGGACAGGGGCCTACGAGCAGTACTTC.

Details on this clonotype: One end of the junction varies from germline; a read error may be responsible. The V and J genes are TRBV27 and TRBJ1-1; D remains ambiguous. CDR3 size: 16 residues. Germline CDR1 reads MNHEY; CDR2 reads SMNVEV (reference sequence). The CDR3 spells CASSLRLRIFNTDAFF. The CDR3 bases are TGTGCCAGCAGTTTACGCCTACGGATCTTCAACACTGATGCTTTCTTT.

This clonotype was seen at least ten times. An end of the junction differs from the germline gene, which may be a read error. V and J are TRBV5-1 and TRBJ1-2; a possible D gene is TRBD1 (5 bases). Germline CDR1 is SGHRS and CDR2 is YFSETQ. The CDR3 runs to 12 residues. CDR3 protein: CASSLAQGSNHF. CDR3 sequence (DNA): TGCGCCAGCAGCTTGGCGCAGGGAAGTAACCACTTC.

This clonotype occurred many times. The chain carries TRBV4-1 and TRBJ1-1, with D possibly matching TRBD1 (5 bases). Germline lookup yields CDR1 MGHRA and CDR2 YSYEKL. CDR3 length: 13 amino acids. Trimming cost V 7 bases and J 4 bases, with 13 bases left between them. DNA for the CDR3: TGCGCCAGCACTAGGGGCACGGGCACTGAAGCTTTCTTT. This encodes CASTRGTGTEAFF.

This clonotype was detected many times. This chain's CDR3 is CASSQERGSYEQYF. The CDR3, as DNA: TGCGCCAGCAGCCAAGAGAGGGGGTCCTACGAGCAGTACTTC. This chain links TRBV4-1 with TRBJ2-7, with D possibly matching TRBD1 (6 bases). This CDR3 has 14 amino acids. Trimming shortened V by 0 bases and J by 1 base, and 7 bases separated the two germline ends. CDR1 and CDR2 (germline): MGHRA, YSYEKL.

This clonotype was recorded many times. This chain links TRBV6-1 with TRBJ2-5; D may be TRBD1 or TRBD2 (5 bases each). Trimming took off 4 bases at V and 1 base at J, with 16 bases between the two ends. Per the germline V gene, CDR1 is MNHNS and CDR2 is SASEGT. This CDR3 has 16 residues. In nucleotides, the CDR3 is TGTGCCAGCAGTGTTTCCCGGGGACCGACCCAAGAGACCCAGTACTTC. It codes for CASSVSRGPTQETQYF.

This clonotype has a count of ten or more. The V call is TRBV5-1, the J call TRBJ2-2; tentatively, D is TRBD2 (6 bases). Germline V lookup: CDR1 SGHRS, CDR2 YFSETQ. The V end was cut by 5 bases, the J end by 6 bases, with 8 bases between. This CDR3 is 12 amino acids long. CDR3 bases: TGCGCCAGCAGGTCGGGAGCCGGGGAGCTGTTTTTT. Residues: CASRSGAGELFF.

The rearrangement links TRBV12-3 or TRBV12-4 to TRBJ1-5; D is unresolved. This CDR3 spans 15 amino acids. V was pared by 6 bases and J by 6 bases, with 18 bases between. The CDR3, as DNA: TGTGCCAGCAGCCCCGACACAGCCTGGGGTCAGCCCCAGCATTTT. The encoded protein is CASSPDTAWGQPQHF.

The rearrangement uses TRBV6-1 and TRBJ2-7, with TRBD1 identical over 7 bases. Germline V gene data show CDR1 as MNHNS and CDR2 as SASEGT. There are 15 residues in the CDR3. The V segment lost 6 bases and the J segment 4 bases; nucleotides outside the gene matches: 12. This CDR3 reads CASSNRGQTPYEQYF. The CDR3 DNA sequence: TGTGCCAGCAGCAACAGGGGACAGACCCCTTACGAGCAGTACTTC.

This clonotype was seen ten or more times. V is TRBV12-3 or TRBV12-4 and J is TRBJ1-1, with 10 bases that match TRBD1. This CDR3 comprises 15 residues. The J segment lost 5 bases and the V segment lost 5 bases, leaving 8 bases of the junction unmatched. The CDR3 nucleotides are TGTGCCAGCAGTGCACCGGGACAGGGGACGACTGAAGCTTTCTTT. Residues: CASSAPGQGTTEAFF.

This clonotype was counted ten times or more. The genes are TRBV5-1 and TRBJ2-5; 9 positions match TRBD1. J was trimmed by 5 bases and V by 6 bases; bases with no gene match: 5. Germline V gives CDR1 SGHRS, CDR2 YFSETQ. There are 13 residues in the CDR3. The CDR3 bases are TGCGCCAGCAATTTACAGGGGGCCGAGACCCAGTACTTC. Its protein is CASNLQGAETQYF.

This clonotype was observed at least ten times. The chain has TRBV10-3 and TRBJ2-7; 9 bases fit TRBD1. The germline gives CDR1 ENHRY, CDR2 SYGVKD. This CDR3 is 14 amino acids long. V lost 7 bases and J lost 3; bases outside the gene matches: 7. The CDR3 nucleotides read TGTGCCATCACTCCGGGACAGGGACGCTACGAGCAGTACTTC. Translation gives CAITPGQGRYEQYF.

In its sample, this clonotype was seen a few times. The chain couples TRBV5-5 to TRBJ1-2; 8 nucleotides match TRBD1. CDR3 size: 15 residues. Trimming cost V 0 bases and J 4 bases; bases outside gene matches: 5. Germline V gives CDR1 SGHKS, CDR2 YYEKEE (reference sequence). CDR3 DNA: TGTGCCAGCAGCTTGGCCGGCGGGACAGGCTATGGCTACACCTTC. Translation: CASSLAGGTGYGYTF.

This clonotype was observed a handful of times. The rearrangement links TRBV11-3 to TRBJ1-1; D not resolved. Per germline, CDR1 SGHNT and CDR2 YENEEA. The V end lost 5 bases, the J end lost 3 bases, and 13 bases lay between the germline ends. The CDR3 totals 14 residues. The CDR3 nucleotides read TGTGCCAGCAGCCGATCACATGGGGACACTGAAGCTTTCTTT. Its protein product is CASSRSHGDTEAFF.

In regard to this clonotype: A read error may account for a junction end that differs from germline. The chain joins TRBV11-1 to TRBJ1-5, with 7 bases lining up with TRBD1. CDR3 size: 19 residues. From germline, CDR1 is SGHAT and CDR2 FQDESV (reference sequence). In DNA, the CDR3 is TGTGCCAGCAGATTAGCCCACCCTCGGACAGGCCTTTGGGATCAGCCCCAGCATTTT. It encodes CASRLAHPRTGLWDQPQHF.

This clonotype was counted many times. The J gene is TRBJ1-3, the V gene TRBV7-2; 9 bases match TRBD1. The CDR3 totals 16 residues. V shed 2 bases, J shed 1 base, and the junction held 3 bases outside the gene matches. The germline CDR1 and CDR2 sequences are SGHTA and FQGNSA. The CDR3 protein is CASSLQGQGSGNTIYF. For the CDR3, the DNA is TGTGCCAGCAGCTTACAGGGACAGGGTTCTGGAAACACCATATATTTT.

At least ten counts were recorded for this clonotype. V usage is TRBV6-5 and J usage is TRBJ2-5; unclear D gene. Trimming took 2 bases from V and 4 from J, leaving 8 bases between them. Germline V gene lookup returns CDR1 MNHEY and CDR2 SVGAGI. The CDR3 totals 13 residues. The CDR3: CASSYNGRETQYF. In DNA form, the CDR3 reads TGTGCCAGCAGTTACAATGGAAGAGAGACCCAGTACTTC.